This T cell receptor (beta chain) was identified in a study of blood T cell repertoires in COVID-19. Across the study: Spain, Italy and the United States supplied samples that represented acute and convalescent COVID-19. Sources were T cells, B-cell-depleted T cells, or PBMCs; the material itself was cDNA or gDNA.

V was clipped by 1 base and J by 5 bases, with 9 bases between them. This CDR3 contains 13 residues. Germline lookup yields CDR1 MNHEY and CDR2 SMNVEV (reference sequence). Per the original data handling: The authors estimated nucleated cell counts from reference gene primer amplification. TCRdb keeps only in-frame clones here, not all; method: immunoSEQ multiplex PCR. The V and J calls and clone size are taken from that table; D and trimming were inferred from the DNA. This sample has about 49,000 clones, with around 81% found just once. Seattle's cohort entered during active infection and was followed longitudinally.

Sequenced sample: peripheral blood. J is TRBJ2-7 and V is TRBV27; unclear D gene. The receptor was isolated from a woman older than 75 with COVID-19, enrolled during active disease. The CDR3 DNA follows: TGTGCCAGCAGTTTATATGGTTCGGACGAGCAGTACTTC. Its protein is CASSLYGSDEQYF.